This T cell receptor (beta chain) appears in the sequencing data of a study of blood T cell repertoires in COVID-19. Overall study context: Spain, Italy and the United States supplied samples that represented acute and convalescent COVID-19. T cells, B-cell-depleted T cells, or PBMCs provided the cDNA or gDNA that served as material.

In the authors' workflow: The authors estimated nucleated cell counts from reference gene primer amplification. TCRdb's table, derived via immunoSEQ multiplex PCR, lists solely in-frame clones and lacks some. That table supplies the V and J calls and clone size; D and trimming were determined from the DNA. This repertoire shows some 170,000 clones, approximately 78% found once; its top ten account for around 16%. Cohort 3 donors counted as recovered after two negative PCRs, clearance, or resolved symptoms. The CDR3 is 15 amino acids. The V segment lost 1 base and the J segment 6 bases; nucleotides outside the gene matches: 8. The germline gives CDR1 SGHTA, CDR2 FQGTGA.

Source material: PBMCs or T cells enriched from blood (not recorded which). The clonotype originates from a woman aged 50 to 60 who had recovered from COVID-19. The V call is TRBV7-3, the J call TRBJ2-7; 8 bases fit TRBD1. The CDR3 is CASSLMGGQGSEQYF. As DNA, the CDR3 is TGTGCCAGCAGCTTAATGGGCGGACAGGGATCCGAGCAGTACTTC.